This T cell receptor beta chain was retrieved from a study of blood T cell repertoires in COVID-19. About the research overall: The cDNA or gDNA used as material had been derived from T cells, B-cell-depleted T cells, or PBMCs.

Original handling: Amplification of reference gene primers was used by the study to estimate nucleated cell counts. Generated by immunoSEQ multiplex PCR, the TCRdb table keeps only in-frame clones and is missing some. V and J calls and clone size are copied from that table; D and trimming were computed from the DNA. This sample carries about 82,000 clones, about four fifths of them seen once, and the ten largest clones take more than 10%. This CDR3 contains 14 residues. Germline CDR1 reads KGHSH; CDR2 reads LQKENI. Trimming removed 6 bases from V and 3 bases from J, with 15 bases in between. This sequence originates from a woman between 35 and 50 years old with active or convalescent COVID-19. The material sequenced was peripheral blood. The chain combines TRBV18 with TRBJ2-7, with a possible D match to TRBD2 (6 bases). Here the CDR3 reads CASSLSGVDYEQYF. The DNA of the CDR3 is TGTGCCAGCTCCCTATCGGGAGTCGACTACGAGCAGTACTTC.